This T cell receptor (beta chain) originates from a study of blood T cell repertoires in COVID-19. This table comes from immunoSEQ multiplex PCR, and its TCRdb copy is limited to in-frame clones, with some not included. The sample shows about 130,000 clones, 60% to 80% of them seen only once. Germline V gives CDR1 LNHDA, CDR2 SQIVND (reference sequence). The CDR3 length is 16 residues. V gave up 7 bases and J gave up 1 base, with 20 bases separating them. V usage is TRBV19 and J usage is TRBJ2-7; possible D gene TRBD2, 6 bases. The TCR sequence derives from a man between 60 and 70 years old with acute or convalescent COVID-19. Sequencing input: peripheral blood. In DNA form, the CDR3 reads TGTGCCAGTACCTCTTCGGCTCGGGAGCCGTCCTACGAGCAGTACTTC. Translating it yields CASTSSAREPSYEQYF.